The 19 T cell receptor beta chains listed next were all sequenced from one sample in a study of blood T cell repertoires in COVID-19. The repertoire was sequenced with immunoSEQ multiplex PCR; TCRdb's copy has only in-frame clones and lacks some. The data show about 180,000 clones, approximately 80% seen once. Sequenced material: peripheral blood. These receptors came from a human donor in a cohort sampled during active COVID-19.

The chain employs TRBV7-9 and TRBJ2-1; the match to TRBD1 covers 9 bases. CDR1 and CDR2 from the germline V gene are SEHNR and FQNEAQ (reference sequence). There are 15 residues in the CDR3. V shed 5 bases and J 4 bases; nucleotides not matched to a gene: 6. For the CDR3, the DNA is TGTGCCAGCAGCGTACAGGGGGCGGTTTACAATGAGCAGTTCTTC. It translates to CASSVQGAVYNEQFF.

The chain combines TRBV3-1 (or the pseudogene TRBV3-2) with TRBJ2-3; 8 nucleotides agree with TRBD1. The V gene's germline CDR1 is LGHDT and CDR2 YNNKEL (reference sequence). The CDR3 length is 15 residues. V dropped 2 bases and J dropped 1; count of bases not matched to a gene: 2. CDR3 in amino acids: CASSQRTGRTDTQYF. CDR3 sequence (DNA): TGTGCCAGCAGCCAACGGACAGGGCGCACAGATACGCAGTATTTT.

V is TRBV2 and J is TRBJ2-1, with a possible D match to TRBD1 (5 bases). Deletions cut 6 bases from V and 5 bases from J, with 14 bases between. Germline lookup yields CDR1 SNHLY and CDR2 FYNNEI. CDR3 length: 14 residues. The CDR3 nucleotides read TGTGCCAGCAGCCTTGAAGGGGCCCACAATGAGCAGTTCTTC. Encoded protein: CASSLEGAHNEQFF.

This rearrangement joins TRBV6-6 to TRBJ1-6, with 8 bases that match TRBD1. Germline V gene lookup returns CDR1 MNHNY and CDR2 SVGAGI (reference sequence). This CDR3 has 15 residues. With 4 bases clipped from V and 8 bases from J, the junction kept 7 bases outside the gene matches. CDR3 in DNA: TGTGCCAGCAGTTCGCAGGGGGCGCAGGATTCACCCCTCCACTTT. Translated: CASSSQGAQDSPLHF.

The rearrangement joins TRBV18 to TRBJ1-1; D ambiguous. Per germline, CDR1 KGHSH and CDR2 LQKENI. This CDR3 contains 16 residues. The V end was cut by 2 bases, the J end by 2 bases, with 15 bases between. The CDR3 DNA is TGTGCCAGCTCACCAAGGGCCCCGGGAGCTAACACTGAAGCTTTCTTT. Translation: CASSPRAPGANTEAFF.

The CDR3 nucleotides are TGTGCCAGCAGTGATCGGCAGGGGGTCTACGAGCAGTACTTC. Protein product: CASSDRQGVYEQYF. The chain recombines TRBV6-1 with TRBJ2-7; 7 nucleotides agree with TRBD1. Per the germline V gene, CDR1 is MNHNS and CDR2 is SASEGT. The J segment lost 3 bases and the V segment lost 3 bases, leaving 5 bases of the junction unmatched. The CDR3 runs 14 residues.

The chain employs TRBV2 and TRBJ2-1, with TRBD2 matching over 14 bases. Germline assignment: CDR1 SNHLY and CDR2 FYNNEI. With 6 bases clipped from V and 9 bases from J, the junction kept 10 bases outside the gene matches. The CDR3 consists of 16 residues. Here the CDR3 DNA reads TGTGCCAGCAGCCTGGGACTAGCGGGGGCGGAGGGTGAGCAGTTCTTC. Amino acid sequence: CASSLGLAGAEGEQFF. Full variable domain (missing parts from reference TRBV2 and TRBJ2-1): EPEVTQTPSHQVTQMGQEVILRCVPISNHLYFYWYRQILGQKVEFLVSFYNNEISEKSEIFDDQFSVERPDGSNFTLKIRSTKLEDSAMYFCASSLGLAGAEGEQFFGPGTRLTVL.

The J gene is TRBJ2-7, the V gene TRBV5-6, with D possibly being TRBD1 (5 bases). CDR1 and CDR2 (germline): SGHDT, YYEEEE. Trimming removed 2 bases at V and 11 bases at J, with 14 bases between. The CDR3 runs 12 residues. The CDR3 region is CASSLDRRREYF. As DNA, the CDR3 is TGTGCCAGCAGCTTAGACAGACGAAGGGAGTACTTC.

The DNA of the CDR3 is TGCGCCAGCAGTGAGGACAGGGTCCGGGGAGCTTTCTTT. Residues: CASSEDRVRGAFF. The genes are TRBV10-1 and TRBJ1-1, with 7 bases identical to TRBD1. The germline V gene encodes CDR1 WNHNN and CDR2 SYGVQD (reference sequence). Trimming cost V 2 bases and J 10 bases; bases outside gene matches: 7. The CDR3 runs to 13 residues.

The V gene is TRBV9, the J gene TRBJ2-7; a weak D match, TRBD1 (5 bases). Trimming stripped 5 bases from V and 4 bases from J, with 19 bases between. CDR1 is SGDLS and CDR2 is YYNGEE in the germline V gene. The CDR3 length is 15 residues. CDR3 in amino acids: CASSSSDTRPYEQYF. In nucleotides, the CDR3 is TGTGCCAGCAGTTCCTCGGACACCCGACCGTACGAGCAGTACTTC.

In nucleotides, the CDR3 is TGTGCCAGCAGTTTTAGGGCCTCGGGAGCCTATGGCTACACCTTC. Translation: CASSFRASGAYGYTF. This chain joins TRBV28 and TRBJ1-2, with unresolved D. V was trimmed by 3 bases and J by 4 bases, leaving 15 bases between them. CDR3 size: 15 residues. The V gene's germline CDR1 is MDHEN and CDR2 SYDVKM.

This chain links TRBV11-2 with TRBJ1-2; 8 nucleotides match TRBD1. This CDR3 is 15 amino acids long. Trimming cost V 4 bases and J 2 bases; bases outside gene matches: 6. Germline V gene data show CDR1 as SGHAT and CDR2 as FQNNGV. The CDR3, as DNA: TGTGCCAGCAGCTCATACCAGGGGGCCAACTATGGCTACACCTTC. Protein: CASSSYQGANYGYTF. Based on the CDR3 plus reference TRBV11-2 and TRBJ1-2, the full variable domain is EAGVAQSPRYKIIEKRQSVAFWCNPISGHATLYWYQQILGQGPKLLIQFQNNGVVDDSQLPKDRFSAERLKGVDSTLKIQPAKLEDSAVYLCASSSYQGANYGYTFGSGTRLTVV.

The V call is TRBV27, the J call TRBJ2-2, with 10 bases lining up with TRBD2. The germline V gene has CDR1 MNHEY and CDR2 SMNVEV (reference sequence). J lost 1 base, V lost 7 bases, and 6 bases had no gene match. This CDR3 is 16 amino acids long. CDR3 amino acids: CASISLAGENTGELFF. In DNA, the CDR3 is TGTGCCAGCATTTCGCTAGCGGGGGAGAACACCGGGGAGCTGTTTTTT.

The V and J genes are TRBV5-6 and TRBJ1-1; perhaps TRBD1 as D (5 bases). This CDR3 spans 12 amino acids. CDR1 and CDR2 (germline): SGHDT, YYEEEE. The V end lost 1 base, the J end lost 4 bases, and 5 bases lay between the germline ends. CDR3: CASSLQGTEAFF. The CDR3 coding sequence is TGTGCCAGCAGCTTGCAGGGCACTGAAGCTTTCTTT.

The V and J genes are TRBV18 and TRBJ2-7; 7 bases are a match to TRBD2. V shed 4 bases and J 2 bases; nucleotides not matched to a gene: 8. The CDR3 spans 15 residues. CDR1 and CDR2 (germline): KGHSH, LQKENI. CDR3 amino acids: CASSQETGLTYEQYF. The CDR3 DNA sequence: TGTGCCAGCTCACAAGAGACGGGACTAACCTACGAGCAGTACTTC.

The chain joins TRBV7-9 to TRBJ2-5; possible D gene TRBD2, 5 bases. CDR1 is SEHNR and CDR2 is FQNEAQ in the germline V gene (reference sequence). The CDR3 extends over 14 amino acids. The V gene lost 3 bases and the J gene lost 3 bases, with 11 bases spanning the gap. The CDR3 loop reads CASSFLSGKETQYF. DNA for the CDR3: TGTGCCAGCAGCTTCCTATCGGGAAAAGAGACCCAGTACTTC.

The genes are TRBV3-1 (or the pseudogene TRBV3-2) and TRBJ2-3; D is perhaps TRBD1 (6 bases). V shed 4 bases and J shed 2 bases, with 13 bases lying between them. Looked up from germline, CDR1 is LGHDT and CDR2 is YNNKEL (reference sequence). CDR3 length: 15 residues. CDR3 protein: CASSRRDTDTDTQYF. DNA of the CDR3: TGTGCCAGCAGCCGCCGGGACACAGACACAGATACGCAGTATTTT.

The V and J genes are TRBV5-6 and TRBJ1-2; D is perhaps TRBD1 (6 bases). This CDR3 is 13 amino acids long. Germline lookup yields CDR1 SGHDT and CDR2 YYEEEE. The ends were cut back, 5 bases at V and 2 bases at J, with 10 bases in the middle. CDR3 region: CASRPQGNYGYTF. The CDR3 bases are TGTGCCAGCAGGCCCCAGGGGAACTATGGCTACACCTTC.

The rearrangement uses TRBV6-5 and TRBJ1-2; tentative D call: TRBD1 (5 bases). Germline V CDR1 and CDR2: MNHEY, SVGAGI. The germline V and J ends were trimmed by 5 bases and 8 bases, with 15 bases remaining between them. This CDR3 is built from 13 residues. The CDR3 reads CASSIGQAGGYTF. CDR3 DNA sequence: TGTGCCAGCAGTATAGGACAAGCCGGGGGCTACACCTTC.